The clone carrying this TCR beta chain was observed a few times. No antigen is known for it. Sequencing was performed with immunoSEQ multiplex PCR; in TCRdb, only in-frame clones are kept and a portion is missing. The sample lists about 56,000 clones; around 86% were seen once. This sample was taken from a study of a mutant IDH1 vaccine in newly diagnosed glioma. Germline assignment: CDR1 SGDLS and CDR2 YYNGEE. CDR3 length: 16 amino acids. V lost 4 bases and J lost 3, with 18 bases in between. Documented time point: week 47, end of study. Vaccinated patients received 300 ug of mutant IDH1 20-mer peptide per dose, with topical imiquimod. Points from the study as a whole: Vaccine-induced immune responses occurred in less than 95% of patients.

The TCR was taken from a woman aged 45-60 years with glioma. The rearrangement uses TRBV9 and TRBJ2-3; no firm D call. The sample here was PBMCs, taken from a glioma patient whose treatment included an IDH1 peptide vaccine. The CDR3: CASSLKGLLNTDTQYF. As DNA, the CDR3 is TGTGCCAGCAGCTTAAAGGGTCTACTCAATACAGATACGCAGTATTTT.